The 18 T cell receptor beta chains below all came from one sample that was sequenced in a study of blood T cells in healthy people across ages. Primers used in a second PCR of roughly 6 to 11 cycles were a sample-barcoded 5' primer and a J-beta primer mix. Using its own MiXCR run on the 5' RACE reads, TCRdb lists one record per CDR3 protein. The data hold about 780,000 distinct CDR3 sequences, with more than 35% observed a single time. Sequenced material: blood. The source of these receptors is a man older than 75 in good health.

With regard to this clonotype: A much larger clonotype is one base distant, so this may be a read error. The chain employs TRBV7-2 and TRBJ1-1; a weak D match, TRBD1 (6 bases). There are 15 residues in the CDR3. CDR1 and CDR2 (germline): SGHTA, FQGNSA. Written as DNA, the CDR3 is TGTGCCAACAGCTTAGTTAGGGGGTTCGGCACTGAAGCTTTCTTT. It is translated as CANSLVRGFGTEAFF.

This clonotype has only a few counts. The V gene is TRBV7-8, the J gene TRBJ2-5; D might be TRBD2 (5 bases). CDR3 length equals 15 residues. The V end lost 5 bases, the J end lost 2 bases, and 15 bases lay between the germline ends. Germline-derived CDR1 and CDR2 are SGHVS and FQNEAQ. The CDR3, as DNA: TGTGCCAGCAGCCCTTTGGAGCCGGGGCAAGAGACCCAGTACTTC. Translated: CASSPLEPGQETQYF.

The chain uses TRBV7-9 and TRBJ2-3; 10 nucleotides match TRBD2. With 5 bases clipped from V and 2 bases from J, the junction kept 13 bases outside the gene matches. The CDR3 extends over 18 amino acids. In germline, CDR1 is SEHNR, CDR2 FQNEAQ (reference sequence). The CDR3 is CASSPLPSLAGFTDTQYF. Written as DNA, the CDR3 is TGTGCCAGCAGCCCTCTCCCGTCACTAGCGGGATTCACAGATACGCAGTATTTT. The full variable domain, completed using reference TRBV7-9 and TRBJ2-3, is DTGVSQNPRHKITKRGQNVTFRCDPISEHNRLYWYRQTLGQGPEFLTYFQNEAQLEKSRLLSDRFSAERPKGSFSTLEIQRTEQGDSAMYLCASSPLPSLAGFTDTQYFGPGTRLTVL.

J is TRBJ2-2 and V is TRBV24-1; 8 nucleotides line up with TRBD2. This CDR3 has 17 amino acids. Germline CDR1 and CDR2: KGHDR and SFDVKD. J gave up 5 bases and V 4 bases, and 11 bases lay outside the gene matches. The CDR3 bases are TGTGCCACCAGTGACGGGAAAAGCGGGAGTGGGACCGGGGAGCTGTTTTTT. As protein: CATSDGKSGSGTGELFF.

Note on this clonotype: A read error may produce the germline difference seen at one junction end. V gene TRBV5-1 combines with J gene TRBJ2-3; possible D gene TRBD2, 6 bases. The CDR3 runs 15 residues. Germline loops: CDR1 SGHRS, CDR2 YFSETQ. The CDR3 DNA follows: TGCGTCAGCAGCTTGGAGGGAGGAATGACAGATACGCAGTATTTT. It is translated as CVSSLEGGMTDTQYF.

V is TRBV20-1 and J is TRBJ1-2; 8 bases agree with TRBD1. The trim removed 7 bases at V and 8 bases at J, leaving 9 bases unmatched. The CDR3 loop spans 12 amino acids. Germline CDR1 is DFQATT and CDR2 is SNEGSKA (reference sequence). The chain's CDR3 is CSGPTGVFGYTF. In DNA, the CDR3 is TGCAGTGGTCCGACAGGGGTTTTCGGCTACACCTTC.

The J gene is TRBJ1-6, the V gene TRBV5-6; D ambiguous. The length of the CDR3 is 17 residues. CDR1 and CDR2 from the germline V gene are SGHDT and YYEEEE. The V and J ends lost 2 bases and 0 bases respectively, with 12 bases between them. This CDR3 reads CASSFLTGSSYNSPLHF. The CDR3 coding sequence is TGTGCCAGCAGCTTCCTAACCGGGAGCTCCTATAATTCACCCCTCCACTTT.

The chain has TRBV6-2 or TRBV6-3 and TRBJ2-6; tentative D call: TRBD2 (5 bases). Trimming took off 2 bases at V and 3 bases at J, with 11 bases between the two ends. CDR1 is MNHEY and CDR2 is SVGEGT in the germline V gene. The CDR3 runs 16 residues. The chain's CDR3 is CASSYNNAGGANVLTF. CDR3 coding DNA: TGTGCCAGCAGTTACAACAACGCGGGTGGGGCCAACGTCCTGACTTTC.

V is TRBV9 and J is TRBJ1-2; D is perhaps TRBD1 (5 bases). V lost 3 bases, J lost 6 bases, and 12 bases lay in between. CDR3 size: 13 residues. CDR1 SGDLS and CDR2 YYNGEE come from the germline V gene. CDR3 sequence reads: CASSAYQGDGYTF. In DNA, the CDR3 is TGTGCCAGCAGCGCCTACCAGGGTGATGGCTACACCTTC.

The V call is TRBV4-2, the J call TRBJ2-3; 10 bases line up with TRBD2. The CDR3 covers 19 residues. CDR1 and CDR2 from the germline V gene are LGHNA and YNFKEQ. Losses at the gene ends were 0 bases for V and 3 bases for J; bases not matched to a gene: 12. The CDR3 reads CASSQDLLRASGSTDTQYF. The CDR3 region has the DNA TGTGCCAGCAGCCAAGATCTTCTTAGGGCTAGCGGGAGTACAGATACGCAGTATTTT.

CDR3 sequence (DNA): TGCAGTGCTAGGGGGTGGACTGAAGCTTTCTTT. This codes for CSARGWTEAFF. This sequence joins TRBV20-1 and TRBJ1-1, with D uncertain. This CDR3 comprises 11 residues. Between the trimmed V and J ends, which lost 3 bases and 5 bases, there was a span of 7 bases. The germline CDR1 and CDR2 sequences are DFQATT and SNEGSKA (reference sequence).

This clonotype has a count of ten or more. The chain uses TRBV7-2 and TRBJ2-5; 13 nucleotides agree with TRBD2. The CDR3 spans 16 residues. CDR1 and CDR2 (germline): SGHTA, FQGNSA. Losses at the gene ends were 6 bases for V and 7 bases for J; bases not matched to a gene: 11. The CDR3 coding sequence is TGTGCCAGCAGACGAACTAGCGGGGGGGGACCCAGGACCCAGTACTTC. It codes for CASRRTSGGGPRTQYF. Complete variable domain (other parts from reference TRBV7-2 and TRBJ2-5): GAGVSQSPSNKVTEKGKDVELRCDPISGHTALYWYRQSLGQGLEFLIYFQGNSAPDKSGLPSDRFSAERTGGSVSTLTIQRTQQEDSAVYLCASRRTSGGGPRTQYFGPGTRLLVL.

In the case of this clonotype: Since a much larger clone is just one base distant, this may be a read error. J is TRBJ2-1 and V is TRBV4-3, with TRBD2 matching over 11 bases. V lost 1 base to trimming and J lost 3 bases; unmatched junction nucleotides: 8. The germline CDR1 and CDR2 sequences are LGHNA and YSLEER. This CDR3 contains 18 residues. CDR3 in amino acids: CASSQGFHTSGSYNEQFF. In DNA form, the CDR3 reads TGCGCCAGCAGCCAAGGCTTCCATACTAGCGGGAGCTACAATGAGCAGTTCTTC.

The chain joins TRBV3-1 to TRBJ2-3, with 10 bases matching TRBD2. The CDR3 runs to 15 residues. Looked up from germline, CDR1 is LGHDT and CDR2 is YNNKEL (reference sequence). The J segment lost 8 bases and the V segment lost 1 base, leaving 6 bases of the junction unmatched. As DNA, the CDR3 is TGTGCCAGCAGCCAAGGTGGGCTAGCGGGGGTTACGCAGTATTTT. It specifies CASSQGGLAGVTQYF.

This sequence joins TRBV20-1 and TRBJ1-4, with 8 nucleotides matching TRBD1. Germline CDR1 reads DFQATT; CDR2 reads SNEGSKA (reference sequence). The CDR3 loop spans 12 amino acids. V shed 3 bases, J shed 8 bases, and the junction held 2 bases outside the gene matches. The CDR3 loop reads CSARDREEKLFF. The DNA of the CDR3 is TGCAGTGCTAGGGACAGGGAAGAAAAACTGTTTTTT.

The chain links TRBV29-1 to TRBJ1-1, with D perhaps matching TRBD1 (5 bases). Germline CDR1 reads SQVTM; CDR2 reads ANQGSEA. V lost 8 bases to trimming and J lost 5 bases, with 18 bases between them. The CDR3 covers 13 residues. In DNA, the CDR3 is TGCAGCACAGCGGGGGTCGGTGGTACTGAAGCTTTCTTT. Amino acid sequence: CSTAGVGGTEAFF.

This clonotype showed up just a few times. The CDR3, as DNA: TGTGCCAGCAGCTCGCTACAGGGAGTAAAAGAGACCCAGTACTTC. It specifies CASSSLQGVKETQYF. The rearrangement uses TRBV5-4 and TRBJ2-7; D is possibly TRBD1 (6 bases). The J call may be in error: the DNA end matches TRBJ2-5 better. Germline assignment: CDR1 SGHNT and CDR2 YYREEE (reference sequence). The CDR3 runs 15 residues.

V and J are TRBV5-1 and TRBJ1-4; no clear D gene. Trimming stripped 6 bases from V and 8 bases from J, with 17 bases between. Germline-derived CDR1 and CDR2 are SGHRS and YFSETQ. This CDR3 has 14 residues. The CDR3 DNA follows: TGCGCCAGCACCCTGAGACTCGGCGGGGAAAAACTGTTTTTT. Its protein is CASTLRLGGEKLFF.